These T cell receptor beta chains were read from a single sample in a study of blood T cell repertoires in COVID-19. Generated by immunoSEQ multiplex PCR, the TCRdb table keeps only in-frame clones and is missing some. The data show over 200,000 clones, approximately 86% seen once. Sequencing was performed on peripheral blood. All receptors come from a woman aged 30 to 39 with acute or convalescent COVID-19. CDR3s include the opening cysteine and the closing phenylalanine or tryptophan. Each record gives: V gene, clone size, J gene, CDR3 protein. Clone sizes are given selectively: once, few, many, or a class where the clone is expanded.

V: TRBV6-2/TRBV6-3; size: NA; J: TRBJ1-1; CDR3: CASSLSDRGRTEAFF
V: TRBV27; size: NA; J: TRBJ2-7; CDR3: CASSATSGRYEQYF
V: TRBV5-1; size: NA; J: TRBJ2-7; CDR3: CASSLGLRPNSYEQYF
V: TRBV6-5; size: NA; J: TRBJ2-2; CDR3: CASRRSGKDTGELFF
V: TRBV10-1; size: NA; J: TRBJ2-3; CDR3: CASSVAGRLDTQYF
V: TRBV5-4; size: NA; J: TRBJ2-2; CDR3: CASSSKREAETGELFF
V: TRBV5-8; size: NA; J: TRBJ2-1; CDR3: CASSKSGRLNEQFF
V: TRBV7-9; size: few; J: TRBJ2-7; CDR3: CASSLDATTYEQYF
V: TRBV4-1; size: few; J: TRBJ2-7; CDR3: CASSQTLTDEQYF
V: TRBV30; size: NA; J: TRBJ2-1; CDR3: CAWSGQAYNEQFF
V: TRBV30; size: NA; J: TRBJ2-7; CDR3: CAWSKRGSYEQYF
V: TRBV9; size: once; J: TRBJ2-7; CDR3: CASSTQPPLAGVGGEQYF
V: TRBV5-4; size: NA; J: TRBJ2-1; CDR3: CASSLTPGLAFYEQFF
V: TRBV5-6; size: once; J: TRBJ2-1; CDR3: CASSDRRGLSYNEQFF
V: TRBV28; size: NA; J: TRBJ2-7; CDR3: CASTSGQGYEQYF
V: TRBV5-1; size: NA; J: TRBJ2-3; CDR3: CASSRTESARSGHTQYF
V: TRBV27; size: NA; J: TRBJ2-1; CDR3: CASSPRVNNEQFF
V: TRBV10-3; size: NA; J: TRBJ2-2; CDR3: CAISEFVPANTGELFF
V: TRBV9; size: NA; J: TRBJ1-6; CDR3: CASSPQAGQGGNSPLHF
V: TRBV7-2; size: NA; J: TRBJ1-3; CDR3: CASSPGQGLSSGNTIYF
V: TRBV6-5; size: NA; J: TRBJ2-1; CDR3: CASRLLNSGKQFF
V: TRBV2; size: NA; J: TRBJ2-7; CDR3: CASSEALTDVIYEQYF
V: TRBV9; size: NA; J: TRBJ2-3; CDR3: CASSTGYTQYF
V: TRBV10-1; size: once; J: TRBJ2-3; CDR3: CASSLAGGTDTQYF
V: TRBV15; size: NA; J: TRBJ2-6; CDR3: CATSKRGSGANVLTF
V: TRBV10-1; size: NA; J: TRBJ2-1; CDR3: CASSELYNEQFF
V: TRBV7-2; size: NA; J: TRBJ2-7; CDR3: CAREASGSHEQYF
V: TRBV4-1; size: few; J: TRBJ2-1; CDR3: CASSQRTSSYNEQFF
V: TRBV19; size: NA; J: TRBJ2-7; CDR3: CASTRGKDQTSGTYEQYF
V: TRBV4-3; size: NA; J: TRBJ1-1; CDR3: CASSQESRGTTEAFF
V: TRBV6-5; size: NA; J: TRBJ2-2; CDR3: CASSYSGQGAWELFF
V: TRBV11-3; size: few; J: TRBJ1-1; CDR3: CASSFTGSTEAFF
V: TRBV5-1; size: NA; J: TRBJ2-3; CDR3: CASSLAGSTDTQYF
V: TRBV7-9; size: NA; J: TRBJ2-1; CDR3: CASSQSGSSYNEQFF
V: TRBV15; size: NA; J: TRBJ1-5; CDR3: CATSIQGIRPQHF
V: TRBV30; size: NA; J: TRBJ1-1; CDR3: CACQTRTEAFF
V: TRBV27; size: NA; J: TRBJ2-1; CDR3: CASSHGGRGAGNEQFF
V: TRBV30; size: NA; J: TRBJ1-6; CDR3: CAWSVGDTLSSYNSPLHF
V: TRBV5-5; size: NA; J: TRBJ2-7; CDR3: CASSLFERELYEQYF
V: TRBV6-2/TRBV6-3; size: few; J: TRBJ1-5; CDR3: CASSYFGQGYPLSNQPQHF
V: TRBV6-2/TRBV6-3; size: NA; J: TRBJ2-5; CDR3: CASSYGGGTQYF
V: TRBV7-2; size: NA; J: TRBJ2-1; CDR3: CASSFDSGSSYNEQFF
V: TRBV30; size: NA; J: TRBJ1-2; CDR3: CAWMNKGASYGYTF
V: TRBV29-1; size: NA; J: TRBJ1-2; CDR3: CSVESGSYGYTF
V: TRBV6-5; size: NA; J: TRBJ2-7; CDR3: CASRAGIYEQYF